This TCR beta chain was identified in a study of T-cell reconstitution after alpha-beta-depleted transplantation in children. The CDR3 contains 15 residues. Germline V gene lookup returns CDR1 DFQATT and CDR2 SNEGSKA (reference sequence). V lost 2 bases and J lost 5, with 18 bases in between. Unique molecular identifiers were used to barcode this TCRbeta library. TCRdb reprocessed the PCR reads with MiXCR, giving one entry per CDR3 protein. The table shows 170,000 or so distinct CDR3 sequences, with about 6.3% occurring only once. This clonotype was counted ten times or more. The chain has TRBV20-1 and TRBJ2-5; D is uncertain. This sequence was found in a human donor who donated a stem cell graft to a child with Wiskott-Aldrich syndrome. The material was PBMCs from the stem cell graft donor, obtained from the stem cell graft. CDR3 sequence: CSARKRSSGFETQYF. The CDR3 nucleotides read TGCAGTGCTAGAAAGAGGTCATCTGGGTTTGAGACCCAGTACTTC.